The T cell receptor (beta chain) under discussion was sequenced for a study of Ad26.COV2.S vaccination and SARS-CoV-2 variants. Treatment specified: roughly 18 received Ad26.COV2.S at low or high dose, single or two shots; several received placebo; per-sample allocation not given. Specimens were obtained on day 63 following the first vaccine or placebo injection. SARS-CoV-2 spike from the Wuhan strain was encoded by the vaccine, an Ad26 vector. Concerning this clone itself: Its antigen is undetermined.

Study-wide results and caveats: CD8+ and CD4+ T cells specific for spike reportedly responded with substantial breadth after vaccination. Vaccinated individuals (as opposed to placebo recipients) had higher spike-specific TCR breadth.

Trimming pared 6 bases from V and 3 bases from J, leaving 11 bases between. This CDR3 contains 13 residues. Per germline, CDR1 SNHLY and CDR2 FYNNEI. Profiled with immunoSEQ multiplex PCR; TCRdb holds only in-frame clones, not every one. This sample has 350,000 to 400,000 clones; around 85% occur once, and the top ten carry 3.5%. The chain is built from TRBV2 and TRBJ1-2; D possibly corresponds to TRBD1 (5 bases). The sample here was peripheral blood, taken in a trial of Ad26.COV2.S vaccine versus placebo. The receptor comes from a person between 18 and 65 years old who received the Ad26.COV2.S COVID-19 vaccine or a placebo. CDR3 sequence: CASSEGFDYGYTF. The CDR3 DNA reads TGTGCCAGCAGCGAGGGGTTCGACTATGGCTACACCTTC.